This T cell receptor (beta chain) was obtained from a study of OX40 agonist ivuxolimab in advanced cancers. Study at large: Earlier treatment with anti-PD-1, anti-PD-L1 or anti-CTLA-4 was permitted, and under 50% had received some. Points from the study as a whole: The CD4+ and CD8+ T cells in the blood had expanded clonally by week 6 at 0.1 to 3.0 mg/kg.

Some clones are missing from TCRdb's copy, which holds only in-frame ones; the method was immunoSEQ multiplex PCR. The sample yields more than 30,000 clones, 85% to 90% seen once. With respect to this clone: The antigen is not known.

This CDR3 comprises 15 residues. The germline V and J ends were trimmed by 1 base and 6 bases, with 13 bases remaining between them. Germline CDR1 SGDLS, CDR2 YYNGEE. This clonotype originated in an adult with an advanced solid tumor such as melanoma, head and neck, liver or kidney cancer. The material was CD4+ or CD8+ T cells sorted from blood, obtained in a trial of the OX40 agonist ivuxolimab. This rearrangement joins TRBV9 to TRBJ2-2; either TRBD1 or TRBD2 may supply D (5 bases each). The DNA of the CDR3 is TGTGCCAGCAGCGTACGGGGCCGAGGGGCCGGGGAGCTGTTTTTT. Protein: CASSVRGRGAGELFF.